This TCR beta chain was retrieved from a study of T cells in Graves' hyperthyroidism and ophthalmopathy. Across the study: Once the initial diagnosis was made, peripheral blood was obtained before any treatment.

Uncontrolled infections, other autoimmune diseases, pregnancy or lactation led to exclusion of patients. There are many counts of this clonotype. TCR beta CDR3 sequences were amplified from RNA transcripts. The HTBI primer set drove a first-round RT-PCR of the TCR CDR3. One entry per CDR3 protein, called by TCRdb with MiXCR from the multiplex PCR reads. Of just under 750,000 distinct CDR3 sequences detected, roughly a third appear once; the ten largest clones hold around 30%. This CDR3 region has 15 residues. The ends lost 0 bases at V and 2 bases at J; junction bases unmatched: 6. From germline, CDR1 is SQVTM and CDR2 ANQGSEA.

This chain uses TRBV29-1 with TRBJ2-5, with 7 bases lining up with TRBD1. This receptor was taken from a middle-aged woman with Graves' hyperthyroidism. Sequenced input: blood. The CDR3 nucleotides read TGCAGCGTTGAAGAAACCGACAGGGCTCAAGAGACCCAGTACTTC. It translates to CSVEETDRAQETQYF.